One sample yielded the 7 T cell receptor beta chains listed below, sequenced in a study of T cells in pancreatic ductal adenocarcinoma. No neoadjuvant therapy was given to the selected pancreatic ductal adenocarcinoma patients before their surgery. TCRdb's copy holds only in-frame clones and misses some; the assay was immunoSEQ multiplex PCR. The sample lists about 100,000 clones; around 96% were seen once. The specimen was PBMCs. These receptors were collected from a human donor with pancreatic ductal adenocarcinoma.

CDR3 protein: CASSLDGRGVYEQYF. The DNA of the CDR3 is TGCGCCAGCAGCTTGGACGGCAGGGGGGTATACGAGCAGTACTTC. The V and J genes are TRBV5-1 and TRBJ2-7; D might be TRBD1 (7 bases). The V gene lost 0 bases and the J gene lost 4 bases, with 14 bases spanning the gap. CDR1 and CDR2 (germline): SGHRS, YFSETQ. The CDR3 totals 15 residues.

This chain connects TRBV25-1 to TRBJ2-3; 9 bases line up with TRBD1. With 4 bases clipped from V and 5 bases from J, the junction kept 7 bases outside the gene matches. This CDR3 has 15 residues. CDR1 is MGHDK, CDR2 SYGVNS, per germline. CDR3 nucleotide sequence: TGTGCCAGCAGTGCGGACAGGGGATGGGAAGATACGCAGTATTTT. It yields the protein CASSADRGWEDTQYF.

This clone has just one count. The gene calls are TRBV7-2 and TRBJ2-7; unclear D gene. CDR3 length: 14 amino acids. Trimming pared 3 bases from V and 0 bases from J, leaving 9 bases between. Germline loops: CDR1 SGHTA, CDR2 FQGNSA. The CDR3 nucleotides are TGTGCCAGCAGCTTGAGGCTGACCTCCTACGAGCAGTACTTC. It is translated as CASSLRLTSYEQYF.

This clone was counted between two and nine times. This sequence joins TRBV5-1 and TRBJ2-5; TRBD2 aligns across 9 bases. In germline, CDR1 is SGHRS, CDR2 YFSETQ. This CDR3 is built from 15 residues. Germline trimming cut 2 bases from V and 4 bases from J; bases unmatched to any gene: 6. Here the CDR3 reads CASSLLAGEGETQYF. The CDR3 region has the DNA TGCGCCAGCAGCTTATTAGCGGGAGAGGGAGAGACCCAGTACTTC.

The chain links TRBV19 to TRBJ2-1; TRBD2 aligns across 10 bases. This CDR3 region has 18 residues. CDR1 and CDR2 from the germline V gene are LNHDA and SQIVND (reference sequence). Losses at the gene ends were 2 bases for V and 0 bases for J; bases not matched to a gene: 7. The CDR3 DNA follows: TGTGCCAGTAGTATAACTAGCGGGGCCGCGAGCTCCTACAATGAGCAGTTCTTC. Translating gives CASSITSGAASSYNEQFF.

In DNA, the CDR3 is TGCGCCAGCAGCTTGATTCATGGTTCACAGGGGGCGCGGGGGCAGCCCCAGCATTTT. Encoded protein: CASSLIHGSQGARGQPQHF. The chain combines TRBV5-1 with TRBJ1-5; 9 bases line up with TRBD1. The ends lost 1 base at V and 7 bases at J; junction bases unmatched: 18. The V gene's germline CDR1 is SGHRS and CDR2 YFSETQ. This CDR3 is built from 19 residues. Looking up the rest from reference TRBV5-1 and TRBJ1-5 gives the full variable domain: KAGVTQTPRYLIKTRGQQVTLSCSPISGHRSVSWYQQTPGQGLQFLFEYFSETQRNKGNFPGRFSGRQFSNSRSEMNVSTLELGDSALYLCASSLIHGSQGARGQPQHFGDGTRLSIL.

The chain joins TRBV7-2 to TRBJ1-4, with a possible D match to TRBD1 (5 bases). Germline V gives CDR1 SGHTA, CDR2 FQGNSA. The CDR3 has 14 residues. V gave up 5 bases and J gave up 6 bases, with 13 bases separating them. As DNA, the CDR3 is TGTGCCAGCAGCCCACAGGCCCAGGATGAAAAACTGTTTTTT. Translated, it gives CASSPQAQDEKLFF.